This TCR beta chain was found in a study of CD8+ T cells in alopecia areata. The treatment here: oral pan-JAK inhibitor, 5-10 mg twice daily. cDNA prepared by RNA extraction and subsequent reverse transcription served as the template for sequencing. TCRdb keeps only in-frame clones here, not all; method: immunoSEQ multiplex PCR. The sample lists about 120,000 clones; approximately 53% were seen once. The germline V gene has CDR1 SQVTM and CDR2 ANQGSEA. Trimming took 0 bases from V and 5 from J; bases not matched to a gene: 4. CDR3 length: 14 amino acids. The chain recombines TRBV29-1 with TRBJ2-3, with 8 bases fitting TRBD1. This material consisted of CD4+ T cells sorted from blood, taken at week 4, from a patient treated with tofacitinib. The origin of this receptor is a human donor with alopecia areata. The DNA of the CDR3 is TGCAGCGTTGAAGAGGACAGGGTCGAAGATACGCAGTATTTT. This encodes CSVEEDRVEDTQYF.